This TCR beta chain is from a study of blood T cell repertoires in COVID-19 (dated by TCRdb to 2020 to 2022). Regarding the complete study: Collaborator samples came from the United States, Italy and Spain and covered acute and convalescent phases of COVID-19. Where available, HLA class I and class II types were obtained from metadata supplied by the sample provider rather than from assay-based typing. The prospective study material was composed of cDNA or gDNA derived from T cells, B-cell-depleted T cells, or PBMCs. A de-identified subject ID, COVID-19 status, age in years and sex were almost always included in the sample metadata. Samples came from the ongoing ImmuneRACE study (first 160 participants) plus 1,254 subjects from 6 global collaborators. The repertoires were released in a freely available public database meant as a resource for research on the immune response to SARS-CoV-2. The dataset comprised deeply sampled blood TCRbeta repertoires from subjects exposed to, actively infected with, or recovered from COVID-19. Summary of the overall study and its limitations: Clinical and demographic metadata were provided uncurated, with the amount varying by source and participant.

The CDR3, from cysteine to phenylalanine, totals 14 residues. Reading the germline V gene (reference sequence) gives CDR1 MNHEY and CDR2 SMNVEV. Collaborating institutions collected whole blood in K2EDTA tubes following their own protocols. For TCRbeta analysis, collaborator samples were shipped as frozen whole blood, as isolated PBMCs, or as DNA extracted from either sample type. TCRbeta CDR3 regions were amplified from genomic DNA using the immunoSEQ Assay, a bias-controlled multiplex PCR. Per the source publication's procedure: Within the assay, amplification of reference gene primers was used to estimate how many nucleated cells each sample contained. To quantify the absolute abundance of each unique TCRbeta CDR3 rearrangement, sequence reads were collapsed and filtered. For each sample, productive Simpson clonality was calculated as the square root of Simpson's diversity index across productive rearrangements. TCRdb limited this immuneACCESS table to in-frame rearrangements with V and J called. A share of clones is missing; checked studies link under half to unresolved V genes, and the rest is unexplained. V and J calls and clone size are as listed in that table; D and trimming were resolved from the DNA. The table for this sample lists about 250,000 clones; 87% of them were counted only once. The ten largest make up 3% of the sample.

To note about this clone: Its antigen has not been determined. No DNA is shown, since the ends of the CDR3 on it are uncertain; the CDR3 is the one TCRdb lists.

The sequence links TRBV27 to TRBJ2-7; TRBD2, as called in the table, went unchecked against the DNA. The sequencing sample was made of peripheral blood. The receptor was derived from a man younger than 35 with active or convalescent COVID-19. The CDR3 corresponds to CASSLWASGARPYF.